This T cell receptor beta chain is drawn from a study of CD8 T cells in Susac syndrome. Reverse transcription of about 0.45 to 1 ug RNA was performed with random hexamers. With immunoSEQ multiplex PCR, TCR beta CDR3 was amplified across 54 Vbeta and 13 Jbeta. Each CDR3 protein gets one entry after TCRdb re-called the immunoSEQ multiplex PCR reads with MiXCR. The table includes about 200,000 distinct CDR3 sequences, about 95% detected once. The sequence was obtained from a human donor with multiple sclerosis. Sample: CD4+ T cells from PBMCs.

The CDR3 DNA sequence: TGCAGCGTTACGGAACCGGGATCCAACACTGAAGCTTTCTTT. Protein: CSVTEPGSNTEAFF. The genes are TRBV29-1 and TRBJ1-1; no firm D call. The CDR3 spans 14 residues. V shed 5 bases and J shed 2 bases, with 15 bases lying between them. In germline, CDR1 is SQVTM, CDR2 ANQGSEA.